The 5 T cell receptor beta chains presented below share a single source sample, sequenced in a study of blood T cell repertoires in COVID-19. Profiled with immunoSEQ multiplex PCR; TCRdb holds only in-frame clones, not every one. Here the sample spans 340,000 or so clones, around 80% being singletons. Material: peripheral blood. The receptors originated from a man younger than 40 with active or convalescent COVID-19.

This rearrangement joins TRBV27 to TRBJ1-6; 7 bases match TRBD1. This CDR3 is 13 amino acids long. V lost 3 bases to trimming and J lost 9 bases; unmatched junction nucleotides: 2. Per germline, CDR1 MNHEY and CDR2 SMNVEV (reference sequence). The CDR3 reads CASSLTGSSPLHF. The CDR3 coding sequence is TGTGCCAGCAGTTTGACAGGGAGTTCACCCCTCCACTTT.

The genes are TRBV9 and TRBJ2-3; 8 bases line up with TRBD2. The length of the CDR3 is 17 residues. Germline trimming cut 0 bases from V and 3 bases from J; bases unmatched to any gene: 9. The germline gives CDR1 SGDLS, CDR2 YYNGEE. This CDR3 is CASSVVKRGRRTDTQYF. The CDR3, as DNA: TGTGCCAGCAGCGTAGTAAAGCGGGGGCGGAGGACAGATACGCAGTATTTT.

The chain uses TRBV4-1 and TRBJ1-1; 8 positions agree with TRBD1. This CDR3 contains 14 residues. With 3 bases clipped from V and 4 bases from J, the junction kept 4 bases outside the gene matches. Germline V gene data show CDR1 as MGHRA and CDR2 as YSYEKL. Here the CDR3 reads CASSQGQEGTEAFF. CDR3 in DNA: TGCGCCAGCAGCCAGGGACAGGAGGGCACTGAAGCTTTCTTT.

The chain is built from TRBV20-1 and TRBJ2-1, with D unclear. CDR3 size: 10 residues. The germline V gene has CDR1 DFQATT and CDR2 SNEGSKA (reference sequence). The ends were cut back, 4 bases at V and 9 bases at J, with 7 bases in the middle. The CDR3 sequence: CSATEAEQFF. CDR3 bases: TGCAGTGCTACCGAGGCTGAGCAGTTCTTC.

The CDR3 region has the DNA TGTGCCAGCAGCTTTCCTGACAGGGGGTCGTGGGCGGACACTGAAGCTTTCTTT. It translates to CASSFPDRGSWADTEAFF. J is TRBJ1-1 and V is TRBV5-5, with 9 bases aligning to TRBD1. CDR1 is SGHKS, CDR2 YYEKEE, per germline (reference sequence). Trimming cost V 2 bases and J 3 bases; bases outside gene matches: 14. CDR3 length: 18 amino acids.